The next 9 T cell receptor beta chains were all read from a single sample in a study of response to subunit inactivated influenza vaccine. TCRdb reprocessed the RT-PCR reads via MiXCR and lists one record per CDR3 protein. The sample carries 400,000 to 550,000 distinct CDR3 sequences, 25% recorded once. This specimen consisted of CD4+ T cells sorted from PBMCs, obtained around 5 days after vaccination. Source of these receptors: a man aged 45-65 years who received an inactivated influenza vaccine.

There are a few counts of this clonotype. The CDR3 spells CASSQVRGTNTGELFF. As DNA, the CDR3 is TGTGCCAGCAGCCAAGTTCGGGGGACGAACACCGGGGAGCTGTTTTTT. The V gene is TRBV14, the J gene TRBJ2-2, with a weak D call TRBD2 (6 bases). Between the trimmed V and J ends, which lost 1 base and 0 bases, there was a span of 9 bases. From germline, CDR1 is SGHDN and CDR2 FVKESK. There are 16 residues in the CDR3.

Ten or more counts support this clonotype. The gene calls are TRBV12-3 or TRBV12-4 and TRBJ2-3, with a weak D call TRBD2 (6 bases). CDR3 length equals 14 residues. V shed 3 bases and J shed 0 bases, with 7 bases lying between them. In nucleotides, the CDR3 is TGTGCCAGCAGTTTCGGGACTAGCACAGATACGCAGTATTTT. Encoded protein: CASSFGTSTDTQYF.

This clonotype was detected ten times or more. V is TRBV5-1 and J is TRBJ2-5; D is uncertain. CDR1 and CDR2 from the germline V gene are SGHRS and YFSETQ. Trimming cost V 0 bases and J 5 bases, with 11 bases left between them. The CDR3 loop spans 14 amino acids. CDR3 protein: CASSLANYMETQYF. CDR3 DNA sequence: TGCGCCAGCAGCTTGGCCAACTATATGGAGACCCAGTACTTC.

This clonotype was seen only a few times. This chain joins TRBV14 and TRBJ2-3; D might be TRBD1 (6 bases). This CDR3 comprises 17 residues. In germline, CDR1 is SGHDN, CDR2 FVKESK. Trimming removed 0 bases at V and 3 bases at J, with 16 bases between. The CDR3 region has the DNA TGTGCCAGCAGCCAAGATCGTTTTTCTAGGGGGACAGATACGCAGTATTTT. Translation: CASSQDRFSRGTDTQYF. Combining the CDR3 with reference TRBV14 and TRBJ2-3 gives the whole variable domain EAGVTQFPSHSVIEKGQTVTLRCDPISGHDNLYWYRRVMGKEIKFLLHFVKESKQDESGMPNNRFLAERTGGTYSTLKVQPAELEDSGVYFCASSQDRFSRGTDTQYFGPGTRLTVL.

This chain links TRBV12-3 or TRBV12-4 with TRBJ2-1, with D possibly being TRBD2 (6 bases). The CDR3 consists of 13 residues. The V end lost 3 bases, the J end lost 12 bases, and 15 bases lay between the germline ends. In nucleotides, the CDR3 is TGTGCCAGCAGTTTTGAGGGAGGCGGTGGGCAGTTCTTC. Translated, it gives CASSFEGGGGQFF.

CDR3 nucleotides: TGTGCCAGCAGCTTAGTCAGGCCCTCCTACGAGCAGTACTTC. It yields the protein CASSLVRPSYEQYF. V and J are TRBV7-2 and TRBJ2-7; the D is unclear. Germline CDR1 SGHTA, CDR2 FQGNSA. V shed 1 base and J shed 0 bases, with 7 bases lying between them. The CDR3 loop spans 14 amino acids.

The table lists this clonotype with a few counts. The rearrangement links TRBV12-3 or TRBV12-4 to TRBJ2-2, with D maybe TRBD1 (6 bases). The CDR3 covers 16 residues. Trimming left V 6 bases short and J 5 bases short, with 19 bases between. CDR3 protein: CASSRASGVGTGELFF. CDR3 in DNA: TGTGCCAGCAGCCGCGCGTCAGGGGTAGGGACCGGGGAGCTGTTTTTT.

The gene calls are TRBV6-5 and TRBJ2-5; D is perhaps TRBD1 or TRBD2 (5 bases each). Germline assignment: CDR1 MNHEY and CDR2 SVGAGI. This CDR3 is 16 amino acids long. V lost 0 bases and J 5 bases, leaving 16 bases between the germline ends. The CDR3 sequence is CASSYSIGAAGETQYF. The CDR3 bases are TGTGCCAGCAGTTACTCGATCGGGGCCGCAGGGGAGACCCAGTACTTC.

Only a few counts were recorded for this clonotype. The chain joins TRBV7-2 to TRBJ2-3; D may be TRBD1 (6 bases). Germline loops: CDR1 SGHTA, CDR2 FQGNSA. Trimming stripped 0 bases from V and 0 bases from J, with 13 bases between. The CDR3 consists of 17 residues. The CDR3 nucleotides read TGTGCCAGCAGCTTAGCGCTGGGGACAACTAGCACAGATACGCAGTATTTT. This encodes CASSLALGTTSTDTQYF. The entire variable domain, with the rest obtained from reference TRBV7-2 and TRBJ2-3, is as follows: GAGVSQSPSNKVTEKGKDVELRCDPISGHTALYWYRQSLGQGLEFLIYFQGNSAPDKSGLPSDRFSAERTGGSVSTLTIQRTQQEDSAVYLCASSLALGTTSTDTQYFGPGTRLTVL.